One and the same sample provided the 21 T cell receptor beta chains below, sequenced in a study of cytomegalovirus exposure and HLA in healthy donors. PCR primers comprised 60 Vbeta and 13 Jbeta primers. Libraries were prepared by immunoSEQ multiplex PCR; TCRdb keeps only in-frame clonotypes and omits some of them. Seen here are 100,000 to 150,000 clones, more than 60% observed once, and the top ten hold approximately 1.6%. Sequenced sample: PBMCs. The receptors derive from a young woman in good health and CMV-seronegative.

This clone was seen only once. The chain uses TRBV6-5 and TRBJ1-2, with D perhaps matching TRBD1 (6 bases). Germline V gives CDR1 MNHEY, CDR2 SVGAGI. The CDR3 has 14 amino acids. With 6 bases removed from V and 4 bases from J, the gap between germline ends came to 15 bases. The CDR3 sequence: CASRGGRKAYGYTF. The CDR3 DNA sequence: TGTGCCAGCAGGGGGGGGCGAAAGGCCTATGGCTACACCTTC.

The chain links TRBV4-1 to TRBJ1-2; D possibly corresponds to TRBD1 (6 bases). CDR1 and CDR2 (germline): MGHRA, YSYEKL. The CDR3 is 16 amino acids. V lost 0 bases and J lost 0, with 11 bases in between. The CDR3 DNA reads as TGCGCCAGCAGCCAAGAGGGGGCTGGAGCTAACTATGGCTACACCTTC. This encodes CASSQEGAGANYGYTF.

V usage is TRBV19 and J usage is TRBJ2-7; no reliable D call. Looked up from germline, CDR1 is LNHDA and CDR2 is SQIVND (reference sequence). The V end was cut by 8 bases, the J end by 1 base, with 12 bases between. There are 13 residues in the CDR3. The DNA for the CDR3 is TGTGCCAGTGCCGTGAGCTTGTCCTACGAGCAGTACTTC. Translated, it gives CASAVSLSYEQYF.

The gene calls are TRBV30 and TRBJ1-2; 7 nucleotides line up with TRBD1. This CDR3 spans 13 amino acids. V shed 5 bases and J 4 bases; nucleotides not matched to a gene: 7. From germline, CDR1 is GTSNPN and CDR2 SVGIG (reference sequence). This CDR3 is CAWQTGIGYGYTF. DNA of the CDR3: TGTGCCTGGCAGACAGGGATAGGCTATGGCTACACCTTC.

The rearrangement links TRBV4-2 to TRBJ1-5, with a possible D match to TRBD1 (5 bases). V dropped 1 base and J dropped 6 bases, with 13 bases sitting between them. The germline V gene has CDR1 LGHNA and CDR2 YNFKEQ. The CDR3 contains 15 residues. The CDR3: CASSQVEGAGQPQHF. In nucleotides, the CDR3 is TGTGCCAGCAGCCAAGTTGAAGGGGCCGGTCAGCCCCAGCATTTT.

This clone has a handful of counts. This sequence joins TRBV10-3 and TRBJ2-7, with D maybe TRBD2 (6 bases). CDR1 and CDR2 from the germline V gene are ENHRY and SYGVKD. The length of the CDR3 is 12 residues. Trimming removed 2 bases at V and 6 bases at J, with 8 bases between. CDR3 sequence: CAISETGVEQYF. CDR3 coding DNA: TGTGCCATCAGTGAGACGGGAGTCGAGCAGTACTTC.

The CDR3 DNA follows: TGCAGCGCCTCGACAGGGGGCGCGGGGAGCAATCAGCCCCAGCATTTT. Its translation: CSASTGGAGSNQPQHF. V usage is TRBV29-1 and J usage is TRBJ1-5, with 10 bases aligning to TRBD1. This CDR3 is 16 amino acids long. The junction had 10 bases not matched to a gene; V was cut back by 7 bases and J by 1 base. Germline V gives CDR1 SQVTM, CDR2 ANQGSEA.

This chain joins TRBV6-1 and TRBJ1-5; TRBD1 agrees at 8 bases. The germline V gene has CDR1 MNHNS and CDR2 SASEGT. Unmatched junction bases numbered 8, after V lost 4 bases and J lost 3 bases. CDR3 length: 16 residues. The CDR3 here is CASSGGQGGSNQPQHF. The CDR3 nucleotides read TGTGCCAGCAGTGGCGGACAGGGAGGATCCAATCAGCCCCAGCATTTT.

This clone was observed once. The V and J genes are TRBV5-6 and TRBJ2-7, with 7 bases identical to TRBD1. The length of the CDR3 is 13 residues. V trimming: 3 bases; J trimming: 7 bases; junction bases outside the gene matches: 7. Germline loops: CDR1 SGHDT, CDR2 YYEEEE. This chain's CDR3 is CASSSDRAREQYF. The CDR3 coding sequence is TGTGCCAGCAGCTCCGACAGGGCGAGAGAGCAGTACTTC.

This chain uses TRBV27 with TRBJ2-7, with D maybe TRBD1 (5 bases). The germline gives CDR1 MNHEY, CDR2 SMNVEV (reference sequence). The germline V and J ends were trimmed by 7 bases and 4 bases, with 20 bases remaining between them. The CDR3 consists of 15 residues. CDR3 nucleotide sequence: TGTGCCAGCACTGACAGAATGGGCGGTGGATACGAGCAGTACTTC. Amino acids: CASTDRMGGGYEQYF.

The chain employs TRBV5-6 and TRBJ2-3; D possibly corresponds to TRBD1 (5 bases). CDR1 and CDR2 from the germline V gene are SGHDT and YYEEEE. The V end lost 3 bases, the J end lost 0 bases, and 11 bases lay between the germline ends. The CDR3 is made up of 15 amino acids. The CDR3 sequence: CASSSVGPSTDTQYF. DNA for the CDR3: TGTGCCAGCAGCTCCGTGGGGCCCAGCACAGATACGCAGTATTTT.

The rearrangement joins TRBV5-1 to TRBJ2-1; 8 bases are a match to TRBD1. Germline V lookup: CDR1 SGHRS, CDR2 YFSETQ. V trimming: 4 bases; J trimming: 6 bases; junction bases outside the gene matches: 6. The CDR3 length is 14 residues. The DNA of the CDR3 is TGCGCCAGCAGCCCGGGACAGGACCTCAATGAGCAGTTCTTC. This translates into CASSPGQDLNEQFF.

The V call is TRBV2, the J call TRBJ1-2, with TRBD1 identical over 7 bases. The ends lost 5 bases at V and 4 bases at J; junction bases unmatched: 7. Looked up from germline, CDR1 is SNHLY and CDR2 is FYNNEI. The CDR3 extends over 14 amino acids. CDR3 amino acids: CASSPGGDVYGYTF. The CDR3 DNA follows: TGTGCCAGCAGTCCAGGGGGAGACGTCTATGGCTACACCTTC.

The V gene is TRBV5-6, the J gene TRBJ2-3; TRBD2 is a possible D gene (6 bases). V was pared by 0 bases and J by 0 bases, with 8 bases between. Germline lookup yields CDR1 SGHDT and CDR2 YYEEEE. The CDR3 has 15 amino acids. The CDR3 sequence is CASSLASASTDTQYF. The CDR3 nucleotides read TGTGCCAGCAGCTTGGCTAGCGCTAGCACAGATACGCAGTATTTT.

The chain links TRBV19 to TRBJ1-1, with D possibly being TRBD1 (6 bases). This CDR3 is built from 14 residues. The germline CDR1 and CDR2 sequences are LNHDA and SQIVND (reference sequence). Trimming removed 5 bases at V and 2 bases at J, with 12 bases between. The CDR3: CASSLQGINTEAFF. The CDR3, as DNA: TGTGCCAGTAGTCTACAGGGAATAAACACTGAAGCTTTCTTT.

The V call is TRBV5-4, the J call TRBJ1-1; D not resolved. V was trimmed by 4 bases and J by 4 bases, leaving 11 bases between them. CDR3 length equals 13 residues. Germline V gene lookup returns CDR1 SGHNT and CDR2 YYREEE (reference sequence). In nucleotides, the CDR3 is TGTGCCAGCAGCGAGGCGGATGGCACTGAAGCTTTCTTT. As protein: CASSEADGTEAFF.

This clone was observed a handful of times. The rearrangement joins TRBV5-5 to TRBJ2-5, with a possible D match to TRBD2 (6 bases). This CDR3 has 17 residues. V lost 2 bases, J lost 1 base, and 18 bases lay in between. CDR1 and CDR2 (germline): SGHKS, YYEKEE (reference sequence). The CDR3 DNA is TGTGCCAGCAGCTTAGAGGGAGCGGGCCCATTCCAAGAGACCCAGTACTTC. Protein: CASSLEGAGPFQETQYF.

The V call is TRBV5-1, the J call TRBJ1-2; TRBD1 agrees at 8 bases. CDR3 length: 13 amino acids. CDR1 and CDR2 (germline): SGHRS, YFSETQ. J was trimmed by 6 bases and V by 6 bases; bases with no gene match: 7. This chain's CDR3 is CASTIQGADGYTF. CDR3 nucleotides: TGCGCCAGCACCATCCAGGGGGCTGATGGCTACACCTTC.

The CDR3 region has the DNA TGTGCCAGCAGGCCCGGGACAGACTATGGCTACACCTTC. Translation: CASRPGTDYGYTF. The rearrangement joins TRBV6-1 to TRBJ1-2; 7 nucleotides match TRBD1. The germline gives CDR1 MNHNS, CDR2 SASEGT. The trim removed 6 bases at V and 3 bases at J, leaving 4 bases unmatched. There are 13 residues in the CDR3.

The V and J genes are TRBV5-1 and TRBJ1-1; possibly TRBD1 for D (6 bases). This CDR3 region has 14 residues. Per germline, CDR1 SGHRS and CDR2 YFSETQ. Trimming left V 3 bases short and J 2 bases short, with 11 bases between. DNA for the CDR3: TGCGCCAGCAGCTACGGGACAACCAACACTGAAGCTTTCTTT. Protein sequence: CASSYGTTNTEAFF.

The chain employs TRBV25-1 and TRBJ2-4; D is possibly TRBD2 (7 bases). V was trimmed by 3 bases and J by 5 bases, leaving 14 bases between them. CDR3 length: 15 amino acids. The V gene's germline CDR1 is MGHDK and CDR2 SYGVNS. The CDR3 region is CASSDWGGGENIQYF. The CDR3, as DNA: TGTGCCAGCAGTGATTGGGGAGGGGGGGAAAACATTCAGTACTTC.